This TCR beta chain emerged from a study of shared clonotypes between healthy human individuals. Study results and limitations: Among a few donors, roughly 5.4% of naive CD4 clonotypes were found in common. Against clonotypes common to all four donors, non-shared ones had lower generation probabilities.

The deep-level immunoSEQ assay was used. Authors' analysis steps: Quality scores were absent from the junction-only immunoSEQ sequences, so filtering differed. Measured with immunoSEQ multiplex PCR; TCRdb has only the in-frame clones, and not every one. V, J and clone size derive from that table, while D and trimming were established from the DNA sequence. This sample has fewer than 2.5 million clones, with approximately 93% found just once. As to this clone: What it binds is not known.

V gave up 7 bases and J gave up 5 bases; unmatched junction bases: 22. The V gene's germline CDR1 is GTSNPN and CDR2 SVGIG (reference sequence). The length of the CDR3 is 19 residues. Source material: naive CD4+ T cells from PBMCs. Subset described: CD45RA+ positively selected. The chain couples TRBV30 to TRBJ2-2; 10 positions match TRBD2. The sequence was obtained from a man between 18 and 29 years old in good health. Some clones in this sample may be carry-over from other donors' samples. The CDR3 loop reads CALQRRRRPGTSVTGELFF. For the CDR3, the DNA is TGTGCCTTGCAACGCCGAAGACGCCCCGGGACTAGCGTAACCGGGGAGCTGTTTTTT.